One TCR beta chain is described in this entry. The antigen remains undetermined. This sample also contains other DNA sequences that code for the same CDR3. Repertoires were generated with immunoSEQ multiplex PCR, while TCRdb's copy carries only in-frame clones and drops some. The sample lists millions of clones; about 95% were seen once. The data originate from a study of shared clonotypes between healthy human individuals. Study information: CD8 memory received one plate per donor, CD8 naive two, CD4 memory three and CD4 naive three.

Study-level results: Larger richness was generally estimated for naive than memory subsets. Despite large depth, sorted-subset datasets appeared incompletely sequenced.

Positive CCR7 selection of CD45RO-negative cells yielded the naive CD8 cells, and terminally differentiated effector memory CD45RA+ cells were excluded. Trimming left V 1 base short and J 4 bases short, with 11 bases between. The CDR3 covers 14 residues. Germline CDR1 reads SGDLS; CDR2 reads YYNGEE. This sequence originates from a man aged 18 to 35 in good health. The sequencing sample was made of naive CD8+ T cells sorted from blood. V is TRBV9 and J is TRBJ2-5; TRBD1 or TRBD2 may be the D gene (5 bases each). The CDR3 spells CASSVSGTVETQYF. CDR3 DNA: TGTGCCAGCAGCGTATCTGGGACGGTAGAGACCCAGTACTTC.